This T cell receptor beta chain was documented in a study of cytomegalovirus exposure and HLA in healthy donors. Background on the study: The same platform was used for the 130 or so validation repertoires as for the approximately 610 first-cohort repertoires, as reported in a later analysis.

Trimming took 6 bases from V and 5 from J, leaving 16 bases between them. CDR1 and CDR2 (germline): SEHNR, FQNEAQ (reference sequence). The length of the CDR3 is 15 residues. Sequencing was performed with immunoSEQ multiplex PCR; in TCRdb, only in-frame clones are kept and a portion is missing. The sample carries 250,000 to 400,000 clones, over 75% recorded once. Study conclusions and caveats: Under in vitro conditions, a few CMV-associated chains were confirmed as specific for CMV antigens. The authors enumerated some 170 TCR beta chains as linked to cytomegalovirus.

Concerning this clone itself: Its antigen is not known.

This clonotype originated in a man aged 25-45 years in good health and CMV-seronegative. The V gene is TRBV7-9, the J gene TRBJ2-2; D might be TRBD1 (6 bases). Sequencing input: PBMCs. CDR3 in amino acids: CASRPLDGTTGELFF. For the CDR3, the DNA is TGTGCCAGCAGACCGCTGGATGGGACAACCGGGGAGCTGTTTTTT.